The rows below give T cell receptor beta chains drawn from one sample of a study of T cells after yellow fever vaccination. TCRdb itself ran the 5' RACE reads through MiXCR, one entry per CDR3 protein. The table shows 90,000 to 150,000 distinct CDR3 sequences, with more than 5.5% occurring only once. The specimen was CD4+ T cells sorted from PBMCs, collected around 45 days after the first yellow fever vaccination. These TCRs come from a man younger than 35 who received the YFV17D yellow fever vaccine. Both conserved end residues are part of each CDR3. Fields, in order: D gene, J gene, clone size, V gene, CDR3 DNA, CDR3 protein. A D gene is named only where the DNA matches it firmly. Size is omitted from some rows. Given values are once, few, many or a class for expanded clones.

>NA|TRBJ2-5|few|TRBV5-1
TGCGCCAGCAGCTTGGTTGACGGCGAAGAGACCCAGTACTTC
CASSLVDGEETQYF
>TRBD1|TRBJ2-4|many|TRBV7-8
TGTGCCAGCAGCTTATGGGTCCCTACAGGGGCCTTAGCCAAAAACATTCAGTACTTC
CASSLWVPTGALAKNIQYF
>NA|TRBJ2-2|NA|TRBV5-5
TGTGCCAGCAGCCTCGGGCTCCTCAGCGGGGAGCTGTTTTTT
CASSLGLLSGELFF
>NA|TRBJ2-5|many|TRBV7-9
TGTGCCAGCAGACCTGGACAGTACCAAGAGACCCAGTACTTC
CASRPGQYQETQYF
>TRBD1|TRBJ1-6|many|TRBV7-8
TGTGCCAGCAGCTTAGGGGGACAGGGGTCACCCCTCCACTTT
CASSLGGQGSPLHF
>NA|TRBJ2-2|NA|TRBV4-3
TGCGCCAGCAGCCGAGGGCACATTTCTACCGGGGAGCTGTTTTTT
CASSRGHISTGELFF
>NA|TRBJ2-3|many|TRBV4-2
TGTGCCAGCAGCCAAGACGCACTAGATGAAGCAGATACGCAGTATTTT
CASSQDALDEADTQYF
>NA|TRBJ1-5|many|TRBV7-6
TGTGCCAGCAGCAGCCTTCCGGATCAGCCCCAGCATTTT
CASSSLPDQPQHF
>TRBD1|TRBJ2-7|many|TRBV7-2
TGTGCCAGCAGCGTGGGGGACAGGGCGCCGTACGAGCAGTACTTC
CASSVGDRAPYEQYF
>TRBD1|TRBJ2-7|many|TRBV20-1
TGCAGTGCTGGACCCGGACAGGGCGCCTCCTACGAGCAGTACTTC
CSAGPGQGASYEQYF
>NA|TRBJ1-2|NA|TRBV7-2
TGTGCCAGCAACCCCGACAGGAACTATGGCTACACCTTC
CASNPDRNYGYTF
>NA|TRBJ1-5|few|TRBV7-9
TGTGCCAGCAGCTCAGGGGCGCTGGGAGGGGTAGGTCAGCCCCAGCATTTT
CASSSGALGGVGQPQHF
>NA|TRBJ1-6|many|TRBV28
TGTGCCAGCAGTCCCCCCCTGGGTGGAATTTCACCCCTCCACTTT
CASSPPLGGISPLHF
>TRBD2|TRBJ2-1|few|TRBV7-9
TGTGCCAGCAGCTTCTATAGCGGGGGGGGGGATGAGCAGTTCTTC
CASSFYSGGGDEQFF
>TRBD2|TRBJ2-1|few|TRBV2
TGTGCCAGCAGCGATCCGGGACTAGCCGTTTCCTACAATGAGCAGTTCTTC
CASSDPGLAVSYNEQFF
>NA|TRBJ2-3|many|TRBV7-6
TGTGCCAGCAGCTTAGCGCGAGCAGATACGCAGTATTTT
CASSLARADTQYF